The 7 T cell receptor beta chains below all came from one sample that was sequenced in a study of a mutant IDH1 vaccine in newly diagnosed glioma. Using immunoSEQ multiplex PCR, the repertoire was profiled, and TCRdb retains in-frame clones only, with some absent. This sample has tens of thousands of clones, with 75% to 90% found just once. Documented time point: week 35, safety follow-up. The investigators gave 300 ug of mutant IDH1 20-mer peptide in each vaccine dose, together with topical imiquimod. The antigens for these receptors are not known. The sequences come from PBMCs, collected from a glioma patient whose treatment included an IDH1 peptide vaccine. Receptors were obtained from a man aged 35 to 55 with glioma.

In its sample, this clone was seen once. V and J are TRBV11-3 and TRBJ2-7; D tentatively fits TRBD1 or TRBD2 (5 bases each). Trimming took off 5 bases at V and 0 bases at J, with 11 bases between the two ends. Per germline, CDR1 SGHNT and CDR2 YENEEA. The CDR3 is 14 amino acids. In DNA, the CDR3 is TGTGCCAGCAGCCCCAGGGACGGCTCCTACGAGCAGTACTTC. This encodes CASSPRDGSYEQYF.

The gene calls are TRBV6-1 and TRBJ1-3; D remains unclear. This CDR3 region has 15 residues. V dropped 0 bases and J dropped 2 bases, with 8 bases sitting between them. Germline CDR1 reads MNHNS; CDR2 reads SASEGT. For the CDR3, the DNA is TGTGCCAGCAGTGAAGCTTCACAGCCTGGAAACACCATATATTTT. Translation gives CASSEASQPGNTIYF.

V is TRBV6-6 and J is TRBJ1-1; TRBD1 agrees at 8 bases. J gave up 1 base and V 2 bases, and 3 bases lay outside the gene matches. Germline V gives CDR1 MNHNY, CDR2 SVGAGI (reference sequence). The CDR3 loop spans 15 amino acids. Written as DNA, the CDR3 is TGTGCCAGCAGTTACCCCGGACAGGGGAACACTGAAGCTTTCTTT. Translated: CASSYPGQGNTEAFF.

The chain recombines TRBV5-1 with TRBJ2-7; D gene uncertain. CDR1 and CDR2 from the germline V gene are SGHRS and YFSETQ. V was cut by 0 bases and J by 2 bases, with 9 bases left in between. The CDR3 loop spans 14 amino acids. CDR3: CASSLGGSTYEQYF. The CDR3 DNA is TGCGCCAGCAGCTTGGGTGGCAGTACCTACGAGCAGTACTTC.

The rearrangement uses TRBV7-2 and TRBJ2-2, with a tentative D call TRBD2 (5 bases). The germline V and J ends were trimmed by 2 bases and 12 bases, with 7 bases remaining between them. The CDR3 is 11 residues long. Germline V gene data show CDR1 as SGHTA and CDR2 as FQGNSA. Here the CDR3 reads CASSLREKLFF. The CDR3 nucleotides are TGTGCCAGCAGCTTAAGGGAGAAGCTGTTTTTT.

The chain recombines TRBV5-8 with TRBJ1-6; D is possibly TRBD1 (5 bases). Between the trimmed V and J ends, which lost 1 base and 0 bases, there was a span of 14 bases. This CDR3 contains 18 residues. From germline, CDR1 is SGHTS and CDR2 YDEGEE. CDR3 in amino acids: CASSLLRDESSYNSPLHF. For the CDR3, the DNA is TGTGCCAGCAGCTTGCTACGGGACGAAAGCTCCTATAATTCACCCCTCCACTTT.

The V and J genes are TRBV25-1 and TRBJ1-4, with D perhaps TRBD1 (6 bases). The V gene's germline CDR1 is MGHDK and CDR2 SYGVNS. Trimming removed 1 base at V and 8 bases at J, with 14 bases between. The CDR3 consists of 15 residues. In nucleotides, the CDR3 is TGTGCCAGCAGTGAATGGTTGGGGGCTGAAGAAAAACTGTTTTTT. Protein product: CASSEWLGAEEKLFF.